This is a list of T cell receptor beta chains from one sample in a study of low-dose radiotherapy and immunotherapy resistance in tumors. TCRdb reprocessed the reads via MiXCR and lists one record per CDR3 protein. The table lists approximately 90,000 distinct CDR3 sequences, more than 8% of them singletons, with 0.8% to 1.3% in the top ten. Source: PBMCs, taken before treatment. These receptors were obtained from a male donor with prostate cancer. Both conserved end residues are part of each CDR3. Each record gives: D gene, V gene, J gene, clone size, CDR3 DNA, CDR3 protein. A D gene is named only where the DNA matches it firmly. Clone size is shown for a subset of rows, as once, few, many or a class of expanded clone.

d_gene: -
v_gene: TRBV5-3
j_gene: TRBJ2-1
abundance: many
CDR3nt: TGTGCCAGCAGCCTGACGAGGGGATACAATGAGCAGTTCTTC
CDR3aa: CASSLTRGYNEQFF

d_gene: -
v_gene: TRBV30
j_gene: TRBJ2-1
abundance: many
CDR3nt: TGTGCCTGGAGTGTGGGTACCGAGCAGTTCTTC
CDR3aa: CAWSVGTEQFF

d_gene: TRBD2
v_gene: TRBV7-2
j_gene: TRBJ2-5
abundance: many
CDR3nt: TGTGCCAGCAGCCGCACAAGGTCCGGGGGGGAGACCCAGTACTTC
CDR3aa: CASSRTRSGGETQYF

d_gene: -
v_gene: TRBV19
j_gene: TRBJ2-1
abundance: many
CDR3nt: TGTGCCAGTAGATCCCCCCCGGACAATGAGCAGTTCTTC
CDR3aa: CASRSPPDNEQFF

d_gene: -
v_gene: TRBV6-2/TRBV6-3
j_gene: TRBJ1-1
abundance: many
CDR3nt: TGTGCCAGCAGATGGGGGTTGGCTGAAGCTTTCTTT
CDR3aa: CASRWGLAEAFF

d_gene: -
v_gene: TRBV29-1
j_gene: TRBJ2-1
abundance: many
CDR3nt: TGCAGCGTTGAGGTGGGAGATCAGTTCTTC
CDR3aa: CSVEVGDQFF

d_gene: TRBD2
v_gene: TRBV11-2
j_gene: TRBJ2-1
abundance: many
CDR3nt: TGTGCCAGCAGCTTAGAACCCACTAGCGGCCCCTACAATGAGCAGTTCTTC
CDR3aa: CASSLEPTSGPYNEQFF

d_gene: -
v_gene: TRBV28
j_gene: TRBJ1-1
abundance: many
CDR3nt: TGTGCCAGCAGTGCAGCCTTGTATGCTGAAGCTTTCTTT
CDR3aa: CASSAALYAEAFF

d_gene: -
v_gene: TRBV24-1
j_gene: TRBJ2-2
abundance: many
CDR3nt: TGTGCCACCGGGGAAGCCGGGGAGCTGTTTTTT
CDR3aa: CATGEAGELFF

d_gene: TRBD2
v_gene: TRBV7-2
j_gene: TRBJ2-3
abundance: many
CDR3nt: TGTGCCAGCAGCCTCGGACTAGCGGGAGCAGATACGCAGTATTTT
CDR3aa: CASSLGLAGADTQYF

d_gene: -
v_gene: TRBV20-1
j_gene: TRBJ1-5
abundance: -
CDR3nt: TGCAGTGCTAAAGACGGGATTCTGCCCCAGCATTTT
CDR3aa: CSAKDGILPQHF

d_gene: -
v_gene: TRBV18
j_gene: TRBJ2-1
abundance: many
CDR3nt: TGTGCCAGCTCACCACCGGGACCAAGGGCGAGTGAGCAGTTCTTC
CDR3aa: CASSPPGPRASEQFF

d_gene: -
v_gene: TRBV29-1
j_gene: TRBJ1-2
abundance: many
CDR3nt: TGCAGCGTTGATGAGGGAGGCTATGGCTACACCTTC
CDR3aa: CSVDEGGYGYTF

d_gene: -
v_gene: TRBV18
j_gene: TRBJ2-2
abundance: many
CDR3nt: TGTGCCAGCTCACCGCCAGGGGGGAGCACCGGGGAGCTGTTTTTT
CDR3aa: CASSPPGGSTGELFF

d_gene: -
v_gene: TRBV5-1
j_gene: TRBJ2-1
abundance: many
CDR3nt: TGCGCCAGCAGCTTGGGGGGGGACCCCTACAATGAGCAGTTCTTC
CDR3aa: CASSLGGDPYNEQFF

d_gene: TRBD1
v_gene: TRBV3-1
j_gene: TRBJ2-1
abundance: many
CDR3nt: TGTGCCAGCAGCCAAGATGGACAGGGATACAATGAGCAGTTCTTC
CDR3aa: CASSQDGQGYNEQFF

d_gene: -
v_gene: TRBV20-1
j_gene: TRBJ1-2
abundance: many
CDR3nt: TGCAGTGCTAGTAATGGCTACACCTTC
CDR3aa: CSASNGYTF

d_gene: -
v_gene: TRBV28
j_gene: TRBJ1-5
abundance: many
CDR3nt: TGTGCCAGCAGGGCAACCGGGACAAACAATCAGCCCCAGCATTTT
CDR3aa: CASRATGTNNQPQHF

d_gene: -
v_gene: TRBV2
j_gene: TRBJ1-1
abundance: -
CDR3nt: TGTGCCAGCAGTGAACGGAGAGTTGACACTGAAGCTTTCTTT
CDR3aa: CASSERRVDTEAFF

d_gene: -
v_gene: TRBV7-2
j_gene: TRBJ2-2
abundance: many
CDR3nt: TGTGCCAGCATCCCGGAGGTTAACGCCGACACCGGGGAGCTGTTTTTT
CDR3aa: CASIPEVNADTGELFF

d_gene: -
v_gene: TRBV29-1
j_gene: TRBJ2-3
abundance: many
CDR3nt: TGCACAGAGTCGGCAGATACGCAGTATTTT
CDR3aa: CTESADTQYF

d_gene: -
v_gene: TRBV7-9
j_gene: TRBJ2-4
abundance: many
CDR3nt: TGTGCCAGCAGCCCTAATTCGGGAAACATTCAGTACTTC
CDR3aa: CASSPNSGNIQYF

d_gene: -
v_gene: TRBV12-3/TRBV12-4
j_gene: TRBJ1-2
abundance: many
CDR3nt: TGTGCCAGCAGTTGGGACATTGGCTACACCTTC
CDR3aa: CASSWDIGYTF

d_gene: TRBD2
v_gene: TRBV7-3
j_gene: TRBJ2-5
abundance: many
CDR3nt: TGTGCCAGCAGCTTATTGGCTAGCGGGGGGGGGACCCAGTACTTC
CDR3aa: CASSLLASGGGTQYF

d_gene: TRBD2
v_gene: TRBV19
j_gene: TRBJ2-2
abundance: once
CDR3nt: TGTGCCAGTAGTATCCCTAGCGGGAGGGCCGGGGAGCTGTTTTTT
CDR3aa: CASSIPSGRAGELFF

d_gene: -
v_gene: TRBV7-6
j_gene: TRBJ2-7
abundance: many
CDR3nt: TGTGCCAGCAGCCGGATACCCGGGGCTTCCTACGAGCAGTACTTC
CDR3aa: CASSRIPGASYEQYF

d_gene: -
v_gene: TRBV6-8
j_gene: TRBJ2-7
abundance: -
CDR3nt: TGTGCCAGCAGTTTTGACAGGCTATCCTCCTACGAGCAGTACTTC
CDR3aa: CASSFDRLSSYEQYF

d_gene: -
v_gene: TRBV10-3
j_gene: TRBJ2-7
abundance: many
CDR3nt: TGTGCCATCAGTGCCTGGGGACCCTACGAGCAGTACTTC
CDR3aa: CAISAWGPYEQYF

d_gene: -
v_gene: TRBV5-1
j_gene: TRBJ2-1
abundance: few
CDR3nt: TGCGCCAGCGGCGGGGCCAGCAATGAGCAGTTCTTC
CDR3aa: CASGGASNEQFF

d_gene: -
v_gene: TRBV6-2/TRBV6-3
j_gene: TRBJ1-5
abundance: many
CDR3nt: TGTGCCAGCAGTAAGCGGGATTCTCTTCGGAATCAGCCCCAGCATTTT
CDR3aa: CASSKRDSLRNQPQHF

d_gene: -
v_gene: TRBV7-6
j_gene: TRBJ1-6
abundance: many
CDR3nt: TGTGCCAGCAGCTTAGAGGACAGTAATAATTCACCCCTCCACTTT
CDR3aa: CASSLEDSNNSPLHF

d_gene: -
v_gene: TRBV10-3
j_gene: TRBJ2-3
abundance: many
CDR3nt: TGTGCCATCAGTGAGCTCCCGGTCCACACAGATACGCAGTATTTT
CDR3aa: CAISELPVHTDTQYF